The entry below gives a single TCR beta chain sequence along with its context. The sample originates from a study of T cells in Graves' hyperthyroidism and ophthalmopathy. The TCR beta CDR3 regions underwent amplification using RNA transcripts as the source. The HTBI primer set was used in a first-round RT-PCR of the TCR CDR3. TCRdb re-derived calls from the multiplex PCR reads in MiXCR, one entry per CDR3 protein. The repertoire holds about half a million distinct CDR3 sequences, with about 20% as singletons. The CDR3 extends over 18 amino acids. V dropped 3 bases and J dropped 0 bases, with 18 bases sitting between them. CDR1 LGHDT and CDR2 YNNKEL come from the germline V gene (reference sequence).

The clonotype comes from a man younger than 35 with Graves' hyperthyroidism. Sample: blood. The gene calls are TRBV3-1 and TRBJ1-5, with TRBD1 as a possible D gene (5 bases). The CDR3 sequence is CASSQTRGAQYSNQPQHF. For the CDR3, the DNA is TGTGCCAGCAGCCAGACTAGGGGTGCCCAGTATAGCAATCAGCCCCAGCATTTT.